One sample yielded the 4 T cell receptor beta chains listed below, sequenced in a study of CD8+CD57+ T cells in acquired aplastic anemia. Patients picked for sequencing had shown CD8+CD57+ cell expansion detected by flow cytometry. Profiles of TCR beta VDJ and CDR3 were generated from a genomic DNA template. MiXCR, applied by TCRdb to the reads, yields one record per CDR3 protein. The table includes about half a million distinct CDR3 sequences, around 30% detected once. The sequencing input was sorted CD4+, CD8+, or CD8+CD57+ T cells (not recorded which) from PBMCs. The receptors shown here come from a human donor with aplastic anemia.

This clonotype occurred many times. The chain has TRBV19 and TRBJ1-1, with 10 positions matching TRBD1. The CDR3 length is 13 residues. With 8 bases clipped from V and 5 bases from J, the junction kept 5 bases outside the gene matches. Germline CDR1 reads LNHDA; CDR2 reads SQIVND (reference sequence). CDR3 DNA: TGTGCCAGTCGGACAGGGGGAAAGACTGAAGCTTTCTTT. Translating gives CASRTGGKTEAFF.

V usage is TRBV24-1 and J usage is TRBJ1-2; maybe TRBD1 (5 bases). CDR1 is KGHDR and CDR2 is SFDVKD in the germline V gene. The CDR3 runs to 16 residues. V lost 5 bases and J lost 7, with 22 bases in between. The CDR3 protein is CATSAREPDKTLGYTF. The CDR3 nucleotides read TGTGCCACCAGTGCTAGAGAACCGGACAAGACCCTTGGCTACACCTTC.

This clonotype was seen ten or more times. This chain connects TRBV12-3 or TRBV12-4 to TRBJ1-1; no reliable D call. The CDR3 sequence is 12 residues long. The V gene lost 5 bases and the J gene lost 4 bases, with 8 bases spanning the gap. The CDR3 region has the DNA TGTGCCAGCAGTCTCTGGACCACTGAAGCTTTCTTT. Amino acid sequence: CASSLWTTEAFF.

The CDR3 bases are TGCGCCAGCAGCACGGACGGACAAAACTACGAGCAGTACTTC. This encodes CASSTDGQNYEQYF. The chain employs TRBV5-1 and TRBJ2-7; TRBD1 is a possible D gene (5 bases). Looked up from germline, CDR1 is SGHRS and CDR2 is YFSETQ. CDR3 length: 14 amino acids. V lost 4 bases and J lost 3, with 14 bases in between.